This T cell receptor (beta chain) emerged from a study of T cells in narcolepsy. The protocol was immunoSEQ multiplex PCR, while the TCRdb copy is restricted to in-frame clones and leaves out a portion. The sample yields tens of thousands of clones, around 86% seen once. The clonotype was recovered from a human donor with narcolepsy. The sequencing sample was made of CD45RA- memory CD4+ T cells from PBMCs.

The DNA for the CDR3 is TGTGCTAGTGGTTTGGTAGCGGGGCCCACCGGGGAGCTGTTTTTT. Its protein product is CASGLVAGPTGELFF. The chain joins TRBV12-5 to TRBJ2-2; 7 bases match TRBD2. The ends lost 0 bases at V and 4 bases at J; junction bases unmatched: 2. There are 15 residues in the CDR3. The germline V gene encodes CDR1 LGHNT and CDR2 FRNRAP.